The rows below give T cell receptor beta chains drawn from one sample of a study of T cell changes during pregnancy in multiple sclerosis. Here immunoSEQ multiplex PCR was the method, and the copy in TCRdb shows in-frame clones only, minus some. The sample carries 30,000 to 45,000 clones, roughly 91% recorded once. Material: CD8+ T cells from peripheral blood mononuclear cells, obtained in the second trimester of pregnancy. These receptors originate from a female donor with multiple sclerosis, enrolled in a pregnancy study. The CDR3 runs from the conserved cysteine through the conserved F or W. A D gene is named only where the DNA matches it firmly. Some rows have no size entry. The others give once, few or many, or a class for an expanded clone.

length	size	D	V	J	CDR3	DNA
17	-	TRBD2	TRBV4-2	TRBJ2-3	CASSQDPTGGDTDTQYF	TGTGCCAGCAGCCAAGATCCGACGGGGGGGGACACAGATACGCAGTATTTT
15	-	-	TRBV19	TRBJ1-5	CASSPLGGPDQPQHF	TGTGCCAGTAGCCCTCTGGGGGGGCCTGATCAGCCCCAGCATTTT
13	few	-	TRBV7-6	TRBJ1-1	CASSPAGVTEAFF	TGTGCCAGCAGCCCCGCAGGGGTCACTGAAGCTTTCTTT
15	-	TRBD2	TRBV5-1	TRBJ2-1	CASSFFEREDGEQFF	TGCGCCAGCAGCTTTTTCGAGCGGGAGGACGGTGAGCAGTTCTTC
16	-	TRBD2	TRBV4-2	TRBJ2-1	CASSNDRTSASDEQFF	TGTGCCAGCAGCAACGACCGGACTAGCGCCTCGGATGAGCAGTTCTTC
15	-	TRBD2	TRBV7-9	TRBJ2-7	CASSLTSGTSYEQYF	TGTGCCAGCAGCTTGACTAGCGGGACCTCCTACGAGCAGTACTTC
15	-	TRBD2	TRBV6-4	TRBJ2-1	CASSDSSGGVNEQFF	TGTGCCAGCAGTGACTCAAGCGGGGGGGTTAATGAGCAGTTCTTC
15	-	TRBD2	TRBV5-1	TRBJ2-1	CASSLIAGGNNEQFF	TGCGCCAGCAGCTTAATAGCGGGGGGGAACAATGAGCAGTTCTTC
16	-	TRBD1	TRBV5-5	TRBJ1-1	CASSLWGQNMNTEAFF	TGTGCCAGCAGCTTGTGGGGACAGAACATGAACACTGAAGCTTTCTTT
15	-	TRBD2	TRBV7-2	TRBJ2-7	CASSFDIAGVYEQYF	TGTGCCAGCAGCTTTGACATAGCGGGAGTCTACGAGCAGTACTTC
15	-	-	TRBV2	TRBJ2-1	CASRLDSNFYNEQFF	TGTGCCAGCAGATTGGACAGCAATTTCTACAATGAGCAGTTCTTC
15	once	TRBD2	TRBV7-8	TRBJ2-7	CASSLSSGTRGEQYF	TGTGCCAGCAGCTTATCATCCGGGACTAGGGGCGAGCAGTACTTC
12	-	-	TRBV4-1	TRBJ2-5	CASSQDEETQYF	TGCGCCAGCAGCCAAGACGAGGAGACCCAGTACTTC
16	-	-	TRBV19	TRBJ2-1	CASSISLPSSYNEQFF	TGTGCCAGTAGTATATCTCTACCTAGCTCCTACAATGAGCAGTTCTTC
13	-	-	TRBV27	TRBJ2-7	CASSFGLYYEQYF	TGTGCCAGCAGTTTCGGACTTTACTACGAGCAGTACTTC
14	-	-	TRBV7-2	TRBJ2-2	CASSSTGWTGELFF	TGTGCCAGCAGCTCCACAGGGTGGACCGGGGAGCTGTTTTTT
18	once	TRBD1	TRBV27	TRBJ1-5	CASSAGDRPLYSNQPQHF	TGTGCCAGCAGTGCCGGGGACAGGCCGCTTTATAGCAATCAGCCCCAGCATTTT
11	-	-	TRBV6-6	TRBJ2-5	CASRHLETQYF	TGTGCCAGCAGACATTTGGAGACCCAGTACTTC
14	-	-	TRBV27	TRBJ2-7	CASSPSSARYEQYF	TGTGCCAGCAGTCCCTCGTCCGCGCGCTACGAGCAGTACTTC
15	-	-	TRBV5-4	TRBJ2-1	CASSLDSLSYNEQFF	TGTGCCAGCAGCTTGGACAGCCTATCCTACAATGAGCAGTTCTTC
15	-	TRBD2	TRBV4-2	TRBJ2-3	CASSQEAGVTDTQYF	TGTGCCAGCAGCCAGGAAGCGGGGGTCACAGATACGCAGTATTTT
15	-	-	TRBV9	TRBJ2-3	CASSVGGVTTDTQYF	TGTGCCAGCAGCGTAGGAGGAGTCACCACAGATACGCAGTATTTT
13	few	TRBD1	TRBV7-6	TRBJ1-2	CASSPQGNYGYTF	TGTGCCAGCAGCCCACAGGGGAACTATGGCTACACCTTC
16	-	-	TRBV7-9	TRBJ1-5	CASSKTDGGLYQPQHF	TGTGCCAGCAGCAAAACGGACGGGGGGTTGTATCAGCCCCAGCATTTT
16	-	TRBD2	TRBV4-1	TRBJ2-7	CASSQSGSSSGYEQYF	TGCGCCAGCAGCCAATCCGGGTCGTCTAGCGGCTACGAGCAGTACTTC
16	-	TRBD2	TRBV14	TRBJ2-3	CASSQPRGGGRHTQYF	TGTGCCAGCAGCCAACCCCGCGGGGGGGGCCGACATACGCAGTATTTT
17	-	TRBD2	TRBV30	TRBJ2-7	CAWSEGLADLLRSEQYF	TGTGCCTGGAGTGAAGGACTAGCGGATTTACTGCGCTCCGAGCAGTACTTC
16	-	TRBD2	TRBV10-1	TRBJ2-7	CASSGGLAGSSYEQYF	TGCGCCAGCAGTGGGGGACTAGCGGGTAGCTCCTACGAGCAGTACTTC
15	-	TRBD1	TRBV27	TRBJ2-7	CASSPGQGVTYEQYF	TGTGCCAGCAGTCCCGGACAGGGGGTTACCTACGAGCAGTACTTC
13	-	-	TRBV27	TRBJ2-5	CASRSGVEETQYF	TGTGCCAGCCGTTCGGGAGTTGAAGAGACCCAGTACTTC
15	-	TRBD1	TRBV28	TRBJ1-5	CASRPYQGAGQPQHF	TGTGCCAGCAGGCCATACCAGGGGGCTGGGCAGCCCCAGCATTTT
12	-	-	TRBV9	TRBJ1-4	CASSTPGEKLFF	TGTGCCAGCAGCACCCCCGGGGAAAAACTGTTTTTT
15	few	-	TRBV6-1	TRBJ2-7	CASSETPGASYEQYF	TGTGCCAGCAGTGAAACCCCAGGGGCCTCCTACGAGCAGTACTTC
12	few	-	TRBV10-2	TRBJ2-1	CASSRSYNEQFF	TGCGCCAGCAGTAGGAGCTACAATGAGCAGTTCTTC
16	few	TRBD2	TRBV7-9	TRBJ2-7	CASGRENSGGLYEQYF	TGTGCCAGCGGTCGGGAGAATAGCGGGGGGCTCTACGAGCAGTACTTC
13	-	-	TRBV9	TRBJ1-2	CASSGGSTDGYTF	TGTGCCAGCAGCGGCGGATCAACTGATGGCTACACCTTC
13	-	-	TRBV11-3	TRBJ1-1	CASSLRGSTEAFF	TGTGCCAGCAGCTTGCGGGGATCAACTGAAGCTTTCTTT
14	few	TRBD1	TRBV7-6	TRBJ1-5	CASSLTGPNQPQHF	TGTGCCAGCAGCCTGACAGGGCCTAATCAGCCCCAGCATTTT
14	-	TRBD1	TRBV6-4	TRBJ1-1	CASSPRQGNTEAFF	TGTGCCAGCAGCCCTAGACAGGGGAACACTGAAGCTTTCTTT
15	once	TRBD1	TRBV9	TRBJ2-2	CASSLRDREAGELFF	TGTGCCAGCAGTCTCCGGGACAGGGAAGCCGGGGAGCTGTTTTTT
13	-	-	TRBV27	TRBJ1-1	CASSLSGRSEAFF	TGTGCCAGCAGTTTATCTGGGAGGTCTGAAGCTTTCTTT
13	once	-	TRBV29-1	TRBJ1-1	CSVLYTGYSEAFF	TGCAGCGTTCTTTACACAGGGTATAGTGAAGCTTTCTTT
17	once	TRBD1	TRBV7-8	TRBJ2-7	CASSPNPTGGAPGEQYF	TGTGCCAGCAGCCCTAACCCTACAGGGGGCGCGCCGGGCGAGCAGTACTTC
12	-	-	TRBV7-9	TRBJ2-7	CASSAATYEQYF	TGTGCCAGCAGCGCGGCTACCTACGAGCAGTACTTC
15	-	-	TRBV4-1	TRBJ2-5	CASSQAQGGGETQYF	TGCGCCAGCAGCCAAGCGCAGGGGGGTGGTGAGACCCAGTACTTC
15	-	-	TRBV4-2	TRBJ2-7	CASSLSGTAPYEQYF	TGTGCCAGCAGCTTGAGTGGGACTGCGCCTTACGAGCAGTACTTC
13	-	-	TRBV29-1	TRBJ1-2	CSVELGGADGYTF	TGCAGCGTTGAATTGGGCGGGGCCGATGGCTACACCTTC
15	-	TRBD2	TRBV5-1	TRBJ2-7	CASSYSGTSGNEQYF	TGCGCCAGCAGCTACTCCGGGACTAGCGGGAACGAGCAGTACTTC
16	-	-	TRBV4-1	TRBJ2-7	CASSQEGGKGSYEQYF	TGCGCCAGCAGCCAAGAGGGGGGAAAGGGGAGCTACGAGCAGTACTTC
15	once	-	TRBV6-4	TRBJ1-5	CARKPTDRRGQPQHF	TGTGCCAGAAAACCCACCGACCGTAGAGGTCAGCCCCAGCATTTT
13	-	-	TRBV30	TRBJ1-4	CAVTPGNNEKLFF	TGTGCCGTAACTCCAGGGAATAATGAAAAACTGTTTTTT
15	once	TRBD1	TRBV6-6	TRBJ2-2	CASSYGTGITGELFF	TGTGCCAGCAGTTACGGGACAGGGATCACCGGGGAGCTGTTTTTT
15	-	TRBD2	TRBV19	TRBJ2-1	CASSIAGGPHNEQFF	TGTGCCAGTAGTATTGCGGGAGGGCCCCACAATGAGCAGTTCTTC
16	-	TRBD1	TRBV6-1	TRBJ1-3	CASSEGVGGTGNTIYF	TGTGCCAGCAGTGAAGGGGTAGGGGGCACTGGAAACACCATATATTTT
14	once	TRBD2	TRBV29-1	TRBJ2-7	CSVEGLAGAYEQYF	TGCAGCGTTGAAGGGCTAGCGGGAGCCTACGAGCAGTACTTC